Here is one TCR beta chain with its context. The protocol was immunoSEQ multiplex PCR, while the TCRdb copy is restricted to in-frame clones and leaves out a portion. Among about 180,000 clones listed, roughly 88% were seen once. This record comes from a study of blood T cell repertoires in COVID-19. Study background: Acute and convalescent COVID-19 specimens originated in the United States, Italy and Spain. From T cells, B-cell-depleted T cells, or PBMCs came the material, which was cDNA or gDNA.

V was clipped by 0 bases and J by 5 bases, with 9 bases between them. Looked up from germline, CDR1 is SGHNT and CDR2 is YYREEE (reference sequence). The CDR3 covers 13 residues. This sequence originates from a human donor with active or convalescent COVID-19. The donor label of this sample is uncertain. What was sequenced was peripheral blood. The chain has TRBV5-4 and TRBJ2-7; D is possibly TRBD1 (5 bases). As DNA, the CDR3 is TGTGCCAGCAGCTTGGCAGGGATCAACGAGCAGTACTTC. Translation: CASSLAGINEQYF.